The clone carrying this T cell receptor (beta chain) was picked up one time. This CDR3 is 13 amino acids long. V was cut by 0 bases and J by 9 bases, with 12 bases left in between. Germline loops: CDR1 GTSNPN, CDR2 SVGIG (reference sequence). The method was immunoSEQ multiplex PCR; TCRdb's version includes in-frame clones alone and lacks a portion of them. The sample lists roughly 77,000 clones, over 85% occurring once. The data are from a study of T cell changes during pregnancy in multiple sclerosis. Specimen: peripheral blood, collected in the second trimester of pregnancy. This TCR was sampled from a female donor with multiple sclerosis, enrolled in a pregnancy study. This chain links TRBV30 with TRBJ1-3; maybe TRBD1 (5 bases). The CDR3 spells CAWSVNVDSTIYF. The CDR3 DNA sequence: TGTGCCTGGAGTGTAAACGTAGACAGCACCATATATTTT.